This T cell receptor beta chain was captured by sequencing in a study of long-term antiretroviral therapy in people with HIV. Germline V gives CDR1 WNHNN, CDR2 SYGVQD (reference sequence). The CDR3 loop spans 15 amino acids. The V gene end was trimmed by 2 bases and the J gene end by 7 bases; junction bases not matched to a gene: 7. Researchers ran immunoSEQ v3.0 at survey level. Data came from immunoSEQ multiplex PCR; TCRdb stores just in-frame clones and leaves some out. Here the sample spans about 19,000 clones, around nine tenths being singletons. This chain connects TRBV10-1 to TRBJ2-2; 7 bases map to TRBD2. This clonotype was obtained from a man aged 40-49 years with HIV. The sample was unsorted PBMCs, taken 0.5 years after starting antiretroviral therapy. The CDR3 reads CASSERVAGLGELFF. The CDR3 coding sequence is TGCGCCAGCAGTGAGCGTGTAGCGGGCCTCGGGGAGCTGTTTTTT.